This note documents a single T cell receptor (beta chain) sequence. The CDR3 has 16 amino acids. V trimming: 6 bases; J trimming: 8 bases; junction bases outside the gene matches: 15. Germline CDR1 reads SEHNR; CDR2 reads FQNEAQ (reference sequence). The data originate from a study of T cell changes during pregnancy in multiple sclerosis. The repertoire was sequenced with immunoSEQ multiplex PCR; TCRdb's copy has only in-frame clones and lacks some. The repertoire has around 51,000 clones, 85% to 95% of them found once; the top ten carry roughly 1.8%. The TCR sequence derives from a female donor with multiple sclerosis, enrolled in a pregnancy study. Sequencing was performed on peripheral blood, taken in the second trimester of pregnancy. This chain links TRBV7-9 with TRBJ2-1; 8 nucleotides align to TRBD2. For the CDR3, the DNA is TGTGCCAGCAGTTCGAACCCGGGACTAGTGTTCTATGAGCAGTTCTTC. Translated, it gives CASSSNPGLVFYEQFF.